This TCR beta chain comes out of a study of T cell responses to AZD1222 COVID-19 vaccine. Trimming pared 1 base from V and 10 bases from J, leaving 11 bases between. This CDR3 contains 14 residues. Per the germline V gene, CDR1 is LNHDA and CDR2 is SQIVND (reference sequence). Remarks on this clone: The antigen is not known.

Study results and caveats: A mostly white British donor set with more females was recruited, and clonal diversity was possibly underestimated.

This table comes from immunoSEQ multiplex PCR, and its TCRdb copy is limited to in-frame clones, with some not included. The table lists 30,000 to 40,000 clones, around 89% of them singletons. The sequence derives from an adult who received the AZD1222 COVID-19 vaccine. The V gene is TRBV19, the J gene TRBJ1-6; D possibly corresponds to TRBD1 (6 bases). The material was peripheral blood, obtained 28 days after the second AZD1222 dose. The CDR3 DNA follows: TGTGCCAGTAGTATAGCACAGGGTGAGTCACCCCTCCACTTT. Translated: CASSIAQGESPLHF.